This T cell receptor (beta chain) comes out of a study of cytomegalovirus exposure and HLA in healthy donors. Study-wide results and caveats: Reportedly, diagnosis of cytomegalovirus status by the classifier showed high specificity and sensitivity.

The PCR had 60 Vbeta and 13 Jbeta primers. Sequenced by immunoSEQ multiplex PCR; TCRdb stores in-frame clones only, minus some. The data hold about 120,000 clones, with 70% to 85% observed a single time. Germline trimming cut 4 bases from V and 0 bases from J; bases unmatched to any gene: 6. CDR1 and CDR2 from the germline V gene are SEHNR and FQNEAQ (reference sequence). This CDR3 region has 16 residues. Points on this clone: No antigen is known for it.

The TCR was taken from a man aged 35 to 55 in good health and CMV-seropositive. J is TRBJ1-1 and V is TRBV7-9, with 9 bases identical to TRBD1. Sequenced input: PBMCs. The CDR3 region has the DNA TGTGCCAGCAGCTCGTCCGGGACAGGGATGAACACTGAAGCTTTCTTT. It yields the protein CASSSSGTGMNTEAFF.